The 31 T cell receptor beta chains below come from one sample, sequenced in a study of Tregs in tolerant kidney transplant recipients. This table comes from immunoSEQ multiplex PCR, and its TCRdb copy is limited to in-frame clones, with some not included. The sample lists tens of thousands of clones, more than 70% seen once, with 3.8% in the top ten. Mixed chimerism was transient after nonmyeloablative marrow transplants from related graft donors. Sequenced material: CD4+ T cells from blood (PBMCs), taken 6 months after the transplant. Source of these receptors: a human patient who received a combined kidney and bone marrow transplant. Some T cells may have originated in the graft donor.

The J gene is TRBJ2-2, the V gene TRBV5-1; a possible D gene is TRBD2 (7 bases). There are 15 residues in the CDR3. Per germline, CDR1 SGHRS and CDR2 YFSETQ. Trimming took 2 bases from V and 7 from J, leaving 15 bases between them. CDR3 coding DNA: TGCGCCAGCAGCTTCGGGGGGCGCAGTATCGGGGAGCTGTTTTTT. Translation: CASSFGGRSIGELFF.

This clone was counted a single time. This rearrangement joins TRBV11-3 to TRBJ2-3; D is undetermined. V shed 4 bases and J shed 6 bases, with 14 bases lying between them. The germline gives CDR1 SGHNT, CDR2 YENEEA. The CDR3 sequence is 14 residues long. For the CDR3, the DNA is TGTGCCAGCAGCTCTAGACTGCCCCCGGATACGCAGTATTTT. The encoded protein is CASSSRLPPDTQYF.

This chain connects TRBV6-4 to TRBJ1-6; 7 bases map to TRBD1. This CDR3 has 15 residues. Trimming took 6 bases from V and 4 from J; bases not matched to a gene: 6. CDR1 is MRHNA, CDR2 SNTAGT, per germline. The CDR3: CASSHGTAYNSPLHF. The CDR3 bases are TGTGCCAGCAGCCATGGGACAGCATATAATTCACCCCTCCACTTT.

J is TRBJ2-3 and V is TRBV7-4; 7 nucleotides line up with TRBD2. Germline values: CDR1 SGHVT, CDR2 SQSDAQ. CDR3 length: 14 amino acids. Unmatched junction bases numbered 6, after V lost 5 bases and J lost 4 bases. The CDR3 coding sequence is TGTGCCAGCAGCGAGAGACTAGCCGCAGATACGCAGTATTTT. Protein product: CASSERLAADTQYF.

The rearrangement links TRBV7-6 to TRBJ2-4, with 8 bases matching TRBD1. Per the germline V gene, CDR1 is SGHVS and CDR2 is FNYEAQ. The CDR3 is made up of 15 amino acids. J was trimmed by 8 bases and V by 5 bases; bases with no gene match: 11. The CDR3: CASSLGTDRADIQYF. The CDR3 DNA follows: TGTGCCAGCAGCCTAGGAACGGACAGGGCGGACATTCAGTACTTC.

This clone was seen once. The chain combines TRBV7-2 with TRBJ2-2; no clear D. V gave up 5 bases and J gave up 2 bases, with 15 bases separating them. Germline values: CDR1 SGHTA, CDR2 FQGNSA. This CDR3 comprises 16 residues. CDR3 sequence (DNA): TGTGCCAGCAGCCCCCGGAGAAGCTTAAACACCGGGGAGCTGTTTTTT. Translated: CASSPRRSLNTGELFF.

Only a few counts were recorded for this clone. The V and J genes are TRBV30 and TRBJ1-2; D is undetermined. Germline V lookup: CDR1 GTSNPN, CDR2 SVGIG (reference sequence). This CDR3 is 14 amino acids long. The germline V and J ends were trimmed by 2 bases and 2 bases, with 12 bases remaining between them. The CDR3 DNA reads as TGTGCCTGGAGTTTTGGCGGAAAAAACTATGGCTACACCTTC. This codes for CAWSFGGKNYGYTF.

The rearrangement uses TRBV5-1 and TRBJ1-1, with TRBD1 matching 9 bases. This CDR3 is built from 15 residues. V trimming: 0 bases; J trimming: 3 bases; junction bases outside the gene matches: 3. Germline loops: CDR1 SGHRS, CDR2 YFSETQ. CDR3 sequence: CASSLEGQGYTEAFF. The CDR3 DNA is TGCGCCAGCAGCTTGGAGGGACAGGGCTACACTGAAGCTTTCTTT.

This chain joins TRBV29-1 and TRBJ2-1, with a weak D call TRBD1 (6 bases). The germline CDR1 and CDR2 sequences are SQVTM and ANQGSEA. The CDR3 covers 14 residues. V was clipped by 1 base and J by 7 bases, with 14 bases between them. CDR3 nucleotides: TGCAGCGTTGAAGTTAAGGGGGTGACGAATGAGCAGTTCTTC. It yields the protein CSVEVKGVTNEQFF.

Comments on this clone: Different DNA sequences within this sample yield the same CDR3. The genes are TRBV7-2 and TRBJ1-6; unclear D gene. CDR3 size: 15 residues. Germline V lookup: CDR1 SGHTA, CDR2 FQGNSA. The V end was cut by 5 bases, the J end by 13 bases, with 21 bases between. The chain's CDR3 is CASSPPDYLLSPLHF. CDR3 nucleotides: TGTGCCAGCAGCCCGCCGGACTATCTGTTATCCCCCCTCCACTTT.

The genes are TRBV30 and TRBJ1-1, with 8 bases that match TRBD1. The CDR3 consists of 13 residues. Germline values: CDR1 GTSNPN, CDR2 SVGIG (reference sequence). V dropped 3 bases and J dropped 7; count of bases not matched to a gene: 7. The CDR3 region is CAWRSLGQGEAFF. In DNA form, the CDR3 reads TGTGCCTGGAGAAGTTTAGGACAGGGTGAAGCTTTCTTT.

V usage is TRBV29-1 and J usage is TRBJ2-1; D is ambiguous. The CDR3 has 13 amino acids. Germline loops: CDR1 SQVTM, CDR2 ANQGSEA. V gave up 0 bases and J gave up 2 bases, with 5 bases separating them. The CDR3, as DNA: TGCAGCGTTGAAGACCCTACCTACAATGAGCAGTTCTTC. It yields the protein CSVEDPTYNEQFF.

The rearrangement links TRBV10-3 to TRBJ1-1; TRBD1 agrees at 7 bases. Germline V gives CDR1 ENHRY, CDR2 SYGVKD. CDR3 size: 13 residues. V trimming: 4 bases; J trimming: 4 bases; junction bases outside the gene matches: 3. The CDR3 nucleotides are TGTGCCATCAGTGGGAACAGGGGCACTGAAGCTTTCTTT. Amino acids: CAISGNRGTEAFF.

The gene calls are TRBV11-3 and TRBJ2-1, with 12 nucleotides matching TRBD2. CDR3 length: 14 residues. The V gene end was trimmed by 5 bases and the J gene end by 7 bases; junction bases not matched to a gene: 3. Germline-derived CDR1 and CDR2 are SGHNT and YENEEA. The CDR3: CASSPSGGANEQFF. As DNA, the CDR3 is TGTGCCAGCAGCCCTAGCGGGGGGGCGAATGAGCAGTTCTTC.

The chain couples TRBV6-1 to TRBJ2-7, with D unclear. Germline CDR1 reads MNHNS; CDR2 reads SASEGT. The CDR3 is 11 residues long. Trimming left V 5 bases short and J 5 bases short, with 7 bases between. The CDR3 loop is CASSYRDEQYF. CDR3 bases: TGTGCCAGCAGTTACCGGGACGAGCAGTACTTC.

V is TRBV4-1 and J is TRBJ2-1; D is perhaps TRBD1 (6 bases). Trimming took off 5 bases at V and 10 bases at J, with 21 bases between the two ends. Germline loops: CDR1 MGHRA, CDR2 YSYEKL. The CDR3 sequence is 15 residues long. CDR3 in amino acids: CASSFLSGTRGEQFF. The CDR3 DNA reads TGCGCCAGCAGCTTTCTCTCCGGGACAAGAGGAGAGCAGTTCTTC.

This chain joins TRBV5-6 and TRBJ1-3; D remains ambiguous. CDR3 length: 15 amino acids. Germline-derived CDR1 and CDR2 are SGHDT and YYEEEE. V was shortened by 7 bases and J by 2 bases, with 16 bases between the two germline ends. The CDR3 DNA reads as TGTGCCAGCGGGAGATCCTTCCAAGCTGGAAACACCATATATTTT. Translated: CASGRSFQAGNTIYF.

The chain links TRBV10-3 to TRBJ2-7; no clear D gene. Trimming shortened V by 0 bases and J by 1 base, and 10 bases separated the two germline ends. CDR1 is ENHRY, CDR2 SYGVKD, per germline. There are 15 residues in the CDR3. The CDR3 region is CAISESFYTSYEQYF. CDR3 in DNA: TGTGCCATCAGTGAGTCGTTCTATACTTCCTACGAGCAGTACTTC.

The genes are TRBV10-3 and TRBJ2-3, with TRBD2 matching over 14 bases. This CDR3 region has 16 residues. Germline CDR1 and CDR2: ENHRY and SYGVKD. J was trimmed by 7 bases and V by 10 bases; bases with no gene match: 13. The CDR3 bases are TGTGCCACCGCGCCCGGACTAGCGGGAGGTGTGAATACGCAGTATTTT. Encoded protein: CATAPGLAGGVNTQYF.

Concerning this clone itself: Other DNA sequences within the sample encode an identical CDR3. The gene calls are TRBV5-1 and TRBJ2-1; D ambiguous. The germline CDR1 and CDR2 sequences are SGHRS and YFSETQ. The CDR3 length is 11 residues. Trimming stripped 3 bases from V and 4 bases from J, with 2 bases between. CDR3 sequence: CASSSYNEQFF. CDR3 nucleotides: TGCGCCAGCAGCTCATACAATGAGCAGTTCTTC.

As concerns this clone: This sample also contains other DNA sequences that code for the same CDR3. The chain recombines TRBV5-1 with TRBJ2-5; 8 nucleotides match TRBD1. The CDR3 extends over 14 amino acids. The junction had 4 bases not matched to a gene; V was cut back by 4 bases and J by 2 bases. CDR1 and CDR2 (germline): SGHRS, YFSETQ. This CDR3 reads CASSLGQGQETQYF. The DNA of the CDR3 is TGCGCCAGCAGCCTAGGACAGGGTCAAGAGACCCAGTACTTC.

V gene TRBV14 combines with J gene TRBJ1-2; 8 bases agree with TRBD1. V lost 6 bases, J lost 4 bases, and 10 bases stayed unmatched. Germline V gene data show CDR1 as SGHDN and CDR2 as FVKESK. The CDR3 sequence is 15 residues long. CDR3 DNA: TGTGCCAGCAGACTAGCCGGGACAGGACTCTATGGCTACACCTTC. Its translation is CASRLAGTGLYGYTF.

The V and J genes are TRBV21-1 and TRBJ1-3; TRBD1 is taken as the D call from the table, unchecked against the DNA. TRBV21-1 is given as a pseudogene. CDR3 size: 16 residues. The CDR3 coding sequence is TGTGCCAGCAGGAAAACTTCAGGGGGATCAGGAAACACCATATATTTT. The encoded protein is CASRKTSGGSGNTIYF.

The chain is built from TRBV7-2 and TRBJ1-6; tentative D call: TRBD1 (6 bases). The germline V gene encodes CDR1 SGHTA and CDR2 FQGNSA. Trimming removed 1 base at V and 6 bases at J, with 16 bases between. The CDR3 contains 17 residues. Written as DNA, the CDR3 is TGTGCCAGCAGCTTAGTGGGGGGGCGAATCCGTAATTCACCCCTCCACTTT. The encoded protein is CASSLVGGRIRNSPLHF.

This sequence joins TRBV27 and TRBJ2-7; 9 nucleotides line up with TRBD2. CDR1 MNHEY and CDR2 SMNVEV come from the germline V gene (reference sequence). The V gene end was trimmed by 3 bases and the J gene end by 9 bases; junction bases not matched to a gene: 15. The CDR3 spans 16 residues. Written as DNA, the CDR3 is TGTGCCAGCAGTTTCGCGGGGGGGTCAACGGGCAGACGGCAGTACTTC. This sequence encodes CASSFAGGSTGRRQYF.

The chain couples TRBV7-2 to TRBJ2-4; D perhaps matches TRBD2 (5 bases). Germline loops: CDR1 SGHTA, CDR2 FQGNSA. The CDR3 spans 14 residues. Trimming took 5 bases from V and 0 from J, leaving 8 bases between them. In DNA, the CDR3 is TGTGCCAGCAGCCTCGCGGGAGCCAAAAACATTCAGTACTTC. Amino acids: CASSLAGAKNIQYF.

The CDR3 region has the DNA TGTGCCTGGAGCGGCGGGACGGTCGCCTACGAGCAGTACTTC. Translated, it gives CAWSGGTVAYEQYF. V is TRBV30 and J is TRBJ2-7; D is perhaps TRBD2 (6 bases). Germline CDR1 GTSNPN, CDR2 SVGIG (reference sequence). V was trimmed by 3 bases and J by 2 bases, leaving 14 bases between them. This CDR3 has 14 residues.

This clone has a single count. The J gene is TRBJ1-4, the V gene TRBV9; the match to TRBD1 covers 10 bases. V shed 4 bases, J shed 2 bases, and the junction held 5 bases outside the gene matches. The CDR3 spans 16 residues. CDR1 is SGDLS, CDR2 YYNGEE, per germline. CDR3 residues: CASSLGQGDTNEKLFF. As DNA, the CDR3 is TGTGCCAGCAGCCTCGGACAGGGGGATACTAATGAAAAACTGTTTTTT.

The rearrangement links TRBV5-1 to TRBJ2-2, with TRBD1 matching 8 bases. V lost 4 bases, J lost 5 bases, and 13 bases stayed unmatched. The CDR3 contains 17 residues. The germline V gene has CDR1 SGHRS and CDR2 YFSETQ. The CDR3 protein is CASSPGQGPGGTGELFF. CDR3 coding DNA: TGCGCCAGCAGCCCAGGACAGGGTCCAGGGGGAACCGGGGAGCTGTTTTTT.

The chain employs TRBV20-1 and TRBJ1-4; D ambiguous. CDR3 length: 11 residues. Between the trimmed V and J ends, which lost 4 bases and 7 bases, there was a span of 7 bases. Per germline, CDR1 DFQATT and CDR2 SNEGSKA (reference sequence). In DNA form, the CDR3 reads TGCAGTGCTAACCTACGTGAAAAACTGTTTTTT. Its protein is CSANLREKLFF.

The chain has TRBV28 and TRBJ1-2, with 10 nucleotides matching TRBD1. Germline CDR1 MDHEN, CDR2 SYDVKM. The CDR3 has 16 residues. With V trimmed by 5 bases and J by 4 bases, 10 bases remained unmatched. The CDR3 loop is CASSHPPRTGGYGYTF. DNA for the CDR3: TGTGCCAGCAGTCACCCCCCCAGGACAGGGGGCTATGGCTACACCTTC.